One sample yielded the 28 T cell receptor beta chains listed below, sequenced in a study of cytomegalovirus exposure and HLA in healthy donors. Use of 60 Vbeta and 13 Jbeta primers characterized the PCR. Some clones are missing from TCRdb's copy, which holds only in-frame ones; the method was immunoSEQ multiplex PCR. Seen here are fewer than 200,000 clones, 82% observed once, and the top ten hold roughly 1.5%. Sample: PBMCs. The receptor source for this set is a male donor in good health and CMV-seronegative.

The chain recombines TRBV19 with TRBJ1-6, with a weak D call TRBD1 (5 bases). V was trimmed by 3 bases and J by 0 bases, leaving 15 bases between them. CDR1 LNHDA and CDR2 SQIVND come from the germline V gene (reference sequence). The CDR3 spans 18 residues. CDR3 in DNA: TGTGCCAGTAGTATCCCGCTCGACAGCAGCTCCTATAATTCACCCCTCCACTTT. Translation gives CASSIPLDSSSYNSPLHF.

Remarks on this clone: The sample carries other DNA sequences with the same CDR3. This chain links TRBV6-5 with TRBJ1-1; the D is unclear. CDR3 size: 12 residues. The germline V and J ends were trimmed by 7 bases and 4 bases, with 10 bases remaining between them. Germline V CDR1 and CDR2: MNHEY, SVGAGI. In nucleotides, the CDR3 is TGTGCCAGCACCCGAACGGGCACTGAAGCTTTCTTT. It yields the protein CASTRTGTEAFF.

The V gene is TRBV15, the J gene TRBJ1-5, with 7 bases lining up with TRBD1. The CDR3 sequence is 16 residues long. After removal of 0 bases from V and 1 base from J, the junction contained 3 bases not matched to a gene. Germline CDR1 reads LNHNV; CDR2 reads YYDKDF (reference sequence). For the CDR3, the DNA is TGTGCCACCAGCAGAGACAAGACAGGGAGCAATCAGCCCCAGCATTTT. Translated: CATSRDKTGSNQPQHF.

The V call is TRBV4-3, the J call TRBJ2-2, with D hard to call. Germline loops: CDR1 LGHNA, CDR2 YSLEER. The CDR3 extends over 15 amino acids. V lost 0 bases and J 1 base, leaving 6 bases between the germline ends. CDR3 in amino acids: CASSQDRLNTGELFF. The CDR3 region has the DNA TGCGCCAGCAGCCAAGACAGGCTGAACACCGGGGAGCTGTTTTTT.

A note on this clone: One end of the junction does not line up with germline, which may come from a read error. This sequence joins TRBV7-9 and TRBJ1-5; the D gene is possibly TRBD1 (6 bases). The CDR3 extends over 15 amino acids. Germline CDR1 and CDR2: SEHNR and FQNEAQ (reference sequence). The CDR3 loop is CSSSSSRDTHQPQHF. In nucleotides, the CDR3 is TGTTCCAGCAGCTCCTCCCGGGACACCCATCAGCCCCAGCATTTT.

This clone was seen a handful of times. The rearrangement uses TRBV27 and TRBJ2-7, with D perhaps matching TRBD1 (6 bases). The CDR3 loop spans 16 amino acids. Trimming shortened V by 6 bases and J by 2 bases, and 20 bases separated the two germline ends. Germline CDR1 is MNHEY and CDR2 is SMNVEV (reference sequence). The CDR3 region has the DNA TGTGCCAGCAGGGACACAGGGAGTAGTTGGGCCTACGAGCAGTACTTC. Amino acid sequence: CASRDTGSSWAYEQYF.

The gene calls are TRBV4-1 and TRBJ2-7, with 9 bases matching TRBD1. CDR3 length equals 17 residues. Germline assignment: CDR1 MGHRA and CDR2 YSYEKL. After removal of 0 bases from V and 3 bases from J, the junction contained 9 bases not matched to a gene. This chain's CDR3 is CASSQEGIGQGFYEQYF. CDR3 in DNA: TGCGCCAGCAGCCAAGAGGGCATTGGACAGGGGTTCTACGAGCAGTACTTC.

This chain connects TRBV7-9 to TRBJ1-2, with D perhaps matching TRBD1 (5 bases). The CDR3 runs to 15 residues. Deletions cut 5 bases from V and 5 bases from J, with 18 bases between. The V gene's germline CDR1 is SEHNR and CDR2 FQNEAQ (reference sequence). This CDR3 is CASSPRWGGGYGYTF. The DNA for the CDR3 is TGTGCCAGCAGCCCCAGGTGGGGGGGTGGATATGGCTACACCTTC. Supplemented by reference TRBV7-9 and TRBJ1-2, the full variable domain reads DTGVSQNPRHKITKRGQNVTFRCDPISEHNRLYWYRQTLGQGPEFLTYFQNEAQLEKSRLLSDRFSAERPKGSFSTLEIQRTEQGDSAMYLCASSPRWGGGYGYTFGSGTRLTVV.

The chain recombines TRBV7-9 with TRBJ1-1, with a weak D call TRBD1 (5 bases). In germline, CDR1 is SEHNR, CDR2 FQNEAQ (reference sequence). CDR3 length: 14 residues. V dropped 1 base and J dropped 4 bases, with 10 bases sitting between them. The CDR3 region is CASSLGGASTEAFF. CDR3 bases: TGTGCCAGCAGCTTAGGGGGCGCTTCCACTGAAGCTTTCTTT.

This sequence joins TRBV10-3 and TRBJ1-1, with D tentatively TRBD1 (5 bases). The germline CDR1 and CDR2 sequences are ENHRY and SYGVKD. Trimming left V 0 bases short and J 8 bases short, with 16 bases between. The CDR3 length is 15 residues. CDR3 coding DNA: TGTGCCATCAGTGAGTCGGAGGGGATGGCTGGAGAAGCTTTCTTT. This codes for CAISESEGMAGEAFF.

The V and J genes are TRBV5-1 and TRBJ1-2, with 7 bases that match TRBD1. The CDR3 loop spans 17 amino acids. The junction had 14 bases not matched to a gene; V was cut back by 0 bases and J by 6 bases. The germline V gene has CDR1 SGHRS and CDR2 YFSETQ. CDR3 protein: CASSLAGVSIGTDGYTF. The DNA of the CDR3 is TGCGCCAGCAGCTTGGCCGGGGTGTCTATAGGGACAGATGGCTACACCTTC.

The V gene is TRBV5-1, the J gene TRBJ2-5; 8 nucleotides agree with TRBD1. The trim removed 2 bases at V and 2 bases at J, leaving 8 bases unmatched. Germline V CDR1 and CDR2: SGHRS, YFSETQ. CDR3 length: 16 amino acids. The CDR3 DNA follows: TGCGCCAGCAGCTTACAGGGGGACAGGCCACAAGAGACCCAGTACTTC. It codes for CASSLQGDRPQETQYF.

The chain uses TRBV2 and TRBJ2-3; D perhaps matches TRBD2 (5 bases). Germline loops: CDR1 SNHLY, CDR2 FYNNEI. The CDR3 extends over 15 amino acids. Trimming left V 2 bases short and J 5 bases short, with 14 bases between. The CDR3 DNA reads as TGTGCCAGCAGTGAATTCGGGAAGGGCCGAGATACGCAGTATTTT. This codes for CASSEFGKGRDTQYF.

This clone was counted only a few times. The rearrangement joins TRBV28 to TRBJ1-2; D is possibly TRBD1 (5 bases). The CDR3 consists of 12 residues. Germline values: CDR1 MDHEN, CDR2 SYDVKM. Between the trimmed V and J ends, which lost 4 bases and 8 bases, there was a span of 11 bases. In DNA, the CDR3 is TGTGCCAGCAGTTCAGGGATAGGCGGCTACACCTTC. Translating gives CASSSGIGGYTF.

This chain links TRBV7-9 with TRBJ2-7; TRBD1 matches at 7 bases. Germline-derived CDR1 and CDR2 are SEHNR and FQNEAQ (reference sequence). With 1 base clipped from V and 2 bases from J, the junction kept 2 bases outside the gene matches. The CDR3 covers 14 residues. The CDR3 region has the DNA TGTGCCAGCAGCTTAGGGACAGGTGCCTACGAGCAGTACTTC. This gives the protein CASSLGTGAYEQYF. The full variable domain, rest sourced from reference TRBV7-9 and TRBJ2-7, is DTGVSQNPRHKITKRGQNVTFRCDPISEHNRLYWYRQTLGQGPEFLTYFQNEAQLEKSRLLSDRFSAERPKGSFSTLEIQRTEQGDSAMYLCASSLGTGAYEQYFGPGTRLTVT.

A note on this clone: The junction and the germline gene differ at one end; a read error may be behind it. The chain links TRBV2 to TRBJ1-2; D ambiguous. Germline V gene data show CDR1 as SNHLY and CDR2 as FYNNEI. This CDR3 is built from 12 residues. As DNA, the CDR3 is TGTGCCAGCAGTGAAGCGCTTGGGCAGGAACGCTTC. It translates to CASSEALGQERF.

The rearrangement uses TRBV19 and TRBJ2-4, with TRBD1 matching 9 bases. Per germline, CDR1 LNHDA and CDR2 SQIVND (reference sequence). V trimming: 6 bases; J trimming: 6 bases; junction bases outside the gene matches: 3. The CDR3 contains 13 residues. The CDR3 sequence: CASSSDRGNIQYF. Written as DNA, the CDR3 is TGTGCCAGTAGCTCGGACAGGGGAAACATTCAGTACTTC.

In DNA, the CDR3 is TGTGCCAGCAGCCCGGGGGGCCTAGGCACAGATACGCAGTATTTT. Residues: CASSPGGLGTDTQYF. The chain is built from TRBV11-3 and TRBJ2-3, with D possibly being TRBD2 (7 bases). The CDR3 contains 15 residues. The germline CDR1 and CDR2 sequences are SGHNT and YENEEA. The germline V and J ends were trimmed by 5 bases and 1 base, with 13 bases remaining between them. Full variable domain (rest looked up from reference TRBV11-3 and TRBJ2-3): EAGVVQSPRYKIIEKKQPVAFWCNPISGHNTLYWYLQNLGQGPELLIRYENEEAVDDSQLPKDRFSAERLKGVDSTLKIQPAELGDSAVYLCASSPGGLGTDTQYFGPGTRLTVL.

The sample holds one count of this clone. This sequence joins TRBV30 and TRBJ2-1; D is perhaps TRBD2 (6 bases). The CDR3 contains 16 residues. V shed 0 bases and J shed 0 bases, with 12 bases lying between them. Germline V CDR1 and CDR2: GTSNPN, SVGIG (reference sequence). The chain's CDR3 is CAWSVVGRGSYNEQFF. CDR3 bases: TGTGCCTGGAGTGTGGTAGGGCGGGGCTCCTACAATGAGCAGTTCTTC.

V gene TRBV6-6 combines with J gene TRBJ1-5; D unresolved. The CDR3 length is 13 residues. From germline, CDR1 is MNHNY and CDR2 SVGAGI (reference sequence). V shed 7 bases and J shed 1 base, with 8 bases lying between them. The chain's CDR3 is CASMAGSNQPQHF. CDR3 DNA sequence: TGTGCCAGCATGGCAGGCAGCAATCAGCCCCAGCATTTT.

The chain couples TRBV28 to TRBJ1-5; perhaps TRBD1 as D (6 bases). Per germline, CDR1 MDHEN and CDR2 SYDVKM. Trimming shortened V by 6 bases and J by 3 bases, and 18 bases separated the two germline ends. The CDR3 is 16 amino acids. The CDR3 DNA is TGTGCCAGCAGCAAACCGGGACAACTGCACAATCAGCCCCAGCATTTT. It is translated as CASSKPGQLHNQPQHF.

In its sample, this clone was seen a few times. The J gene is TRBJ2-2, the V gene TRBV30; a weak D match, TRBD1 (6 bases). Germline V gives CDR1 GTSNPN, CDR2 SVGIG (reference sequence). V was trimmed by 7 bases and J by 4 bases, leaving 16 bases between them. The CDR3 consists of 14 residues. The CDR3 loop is CAFVEGVTTGELFF. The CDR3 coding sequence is TGTGCCTTCGTCGAGGGGGTGACCACCGGGGAGCTGTTTTTT.

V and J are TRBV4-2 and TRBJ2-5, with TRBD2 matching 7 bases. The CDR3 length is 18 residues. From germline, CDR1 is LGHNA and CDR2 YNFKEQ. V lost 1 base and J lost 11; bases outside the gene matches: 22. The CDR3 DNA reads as TGTGCCAGCAGCCAAGGCCCGGGACTACTGGCCAGGGAGAGAGAGCAGTACTTC. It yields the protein CASSQGPGLLAREREQYF.

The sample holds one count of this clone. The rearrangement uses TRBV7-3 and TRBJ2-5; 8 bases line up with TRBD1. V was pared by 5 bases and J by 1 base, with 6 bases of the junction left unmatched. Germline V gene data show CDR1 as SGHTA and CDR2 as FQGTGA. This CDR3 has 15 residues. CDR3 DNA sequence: TGTGCCAGCAGCGCCCGACAGGGGCCCCAAGAGACCCAGTACTTC. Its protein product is CASSARQGPQETQYF. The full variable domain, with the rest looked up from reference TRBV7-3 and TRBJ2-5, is GAGVSQTPSNKVTEKGKYVELRCDPISGHTALYWYRQSLGQGPEFLIYFQGTGAADDSGLPNDRFFAVRPEGSVSTLKIQRTERGDSAVYLCASSARQGPQETQYFGPGTRLLVL.

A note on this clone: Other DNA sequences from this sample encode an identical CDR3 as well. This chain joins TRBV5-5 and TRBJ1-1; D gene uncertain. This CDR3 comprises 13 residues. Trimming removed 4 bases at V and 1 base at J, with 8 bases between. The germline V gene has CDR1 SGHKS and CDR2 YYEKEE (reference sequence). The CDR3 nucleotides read TGTGCCAGCAGCCTGGGCGGGAACACTGAAGCTTTCTTT. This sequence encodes CASSLGGNTEAFF.

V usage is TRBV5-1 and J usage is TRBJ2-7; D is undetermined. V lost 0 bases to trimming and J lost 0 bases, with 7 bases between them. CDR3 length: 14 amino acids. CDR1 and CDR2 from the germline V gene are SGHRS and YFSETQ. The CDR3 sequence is CASSLAGGSYEQYF. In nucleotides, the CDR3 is TGCGCCAGCAGCTTGGCCGGTGGCTCCTACGAGCAGTACTTC. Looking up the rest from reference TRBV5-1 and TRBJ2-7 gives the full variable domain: KAGVTQTPRYLIKTRGQQVTLSCSPISGHRSVSWYQQTPGQGLQFLFEYFSETQRNKGNFPGRFSGRQFSNSRSEMNVSTLELGDSALYLCASSLAGGSYEQYFGPGTRLTVT.

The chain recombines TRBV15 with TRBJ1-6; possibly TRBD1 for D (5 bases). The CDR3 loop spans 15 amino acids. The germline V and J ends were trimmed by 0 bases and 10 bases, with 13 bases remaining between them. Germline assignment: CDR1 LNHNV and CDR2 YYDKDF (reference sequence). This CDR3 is CATSRDEGRESPLHF. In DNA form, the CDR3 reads TGTGCCACCAGCAGAGATGAGGGGAGGGAATCACCCCTCCACTTT.

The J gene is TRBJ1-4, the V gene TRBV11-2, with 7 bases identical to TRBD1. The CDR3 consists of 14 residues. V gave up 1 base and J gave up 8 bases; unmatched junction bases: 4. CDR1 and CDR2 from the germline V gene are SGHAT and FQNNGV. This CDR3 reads CASSLGGQIEKLFF. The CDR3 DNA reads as TGTGCCAGCAGCTTAGGGGGACAGATCGAAAAACTGTTTTTT.